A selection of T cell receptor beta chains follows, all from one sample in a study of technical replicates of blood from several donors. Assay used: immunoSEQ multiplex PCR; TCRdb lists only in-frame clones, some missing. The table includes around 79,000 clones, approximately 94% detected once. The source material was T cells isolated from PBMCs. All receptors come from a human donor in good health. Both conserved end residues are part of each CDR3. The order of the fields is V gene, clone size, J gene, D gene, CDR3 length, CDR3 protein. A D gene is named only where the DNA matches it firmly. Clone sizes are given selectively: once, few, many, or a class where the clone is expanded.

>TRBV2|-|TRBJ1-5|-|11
CASSGGQPQHF
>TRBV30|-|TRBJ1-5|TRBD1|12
CAWGTGNQPQHF
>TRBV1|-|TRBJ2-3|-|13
CTSNRTSSDTQYF
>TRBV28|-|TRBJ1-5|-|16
CASSSKLGVLNQPQHF
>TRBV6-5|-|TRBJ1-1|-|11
CASRQGTEAFF
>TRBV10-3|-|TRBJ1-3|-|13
CASSPGSGNTIYF
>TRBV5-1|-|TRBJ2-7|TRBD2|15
CASSLGTSGIYEQYF
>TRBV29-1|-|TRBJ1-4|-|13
CSVEESVSEKLFF
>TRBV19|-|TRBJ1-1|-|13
CASSTVDSQRAFF
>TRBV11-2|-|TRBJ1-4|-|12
CASSVQGRKLFF
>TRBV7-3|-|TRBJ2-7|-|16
CASSLGVDQLTEEQYF
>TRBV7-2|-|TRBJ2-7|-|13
CASSLAQSYEQYF
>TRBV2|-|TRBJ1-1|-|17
CASSKRALPRGNTEAFF
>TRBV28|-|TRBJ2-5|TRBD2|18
CASSLGLAGEFRKETQYF
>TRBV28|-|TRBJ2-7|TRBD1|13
CASSWDRIYEQYF
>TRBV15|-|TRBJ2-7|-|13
CATSRTTGNEQYF
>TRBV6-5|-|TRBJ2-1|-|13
CASSYSMDLEQFF
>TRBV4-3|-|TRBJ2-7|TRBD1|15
CASSQGQGDYYEQYF
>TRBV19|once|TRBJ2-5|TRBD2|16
CASSTRLAGVRKTQYF